This TCR beta chain stems from a study of identical twins. TCRdb reprocessed the 5' RACE reads via MiXCR and lists one record per CDR3 protein. In the table there are nearly 900,000 distinct CDR3 sequences, 12% of which are singletons. Findings and limits, study-wide: Conclusions relied on cross-sectional statistical analysis, not following the same donors.

This clonotype was counted many times. Its target is not known. The donors were all healthy and Caucasian. Germline CDR1 reads ENHRY; CDR2 reads SYGVKD. V was pared by 3 bases and J by 4 bases, with 9 bases between. The CDR3 totals 13 residues. A further study also used this sample, focusing on yellow fever vaccine responses in identical twins.

This chain joins TRBV10-3 and TRBJ1-2; no clear D gene. Sequencing input: PBMCs. This sequence was found in a woman under 30 in good health. The CDR3 nucleotides are TGTGCCATCAGTGAAAGGGATACCTATGGCTACACCTTC. Its protein is CAISERDTYGYTF.